This T cell receptor beta chain was captured by sequencing in a study of PD-1 blockade in mismatch repair-deficient tumors. General observations from the study: After pembrolizumab, tumor-resident clones rose rapidly, then generally contracted before radiologic responses.

The sample holds one count of this clone. Its antigen is undetermined. PCR or immunohistochemistry showed mismatch repair deficiency in every enrolled patient. Only in-frame clones appear in the TCRdb table, and some are missing; sequencing was by immunoSEQ multiplex PCR. The sample holds around 120,000 clones, roughly 86% seen once. Per germline, CDR1 PRHDT and CDR2 FYEKMQ (reference sequence). Trimming removed 5 bases at V and 3 bases at J, with 13 bases between. The CDR3 totals 14 residues. Sequences were derived from peripheral blood, sampled 72 weeks after starting pembrolizumab. This TCR was sampled from an adult with mismatch repair-deficient cancer. The chain combines TRBV13 with TRBJ1-1, with TRBD1 as a possible D gene (5 bases). The CDR3 reads CASSTGHRDTEAFF. The CDR3 region has the DNA TGTGCCAGCAGCACCGGACATCGCGACACTGAAGCTTTCTTT.